This is a list of T cell receptor beta chains from one sample in a study of identical twins. MiXCR, applied by TCRdb to the 5' RACE reads, yields one record per CDR3 protein. This table holds about 530,000 distinct CDR3 sequences, approximately 16% found once. These same data were also listed under a study on yellow fever vaccine responses in identical twins.

The source material was CD4+ T cells sorted from blood. Receptors were obtained from a woman in her late teens or twenties in good health. CDR3s include the opening cysteine and the closing phenylalanine or tryptophan. A D gene is named only where the DNA matches it firmly. Not all rows give a size; the values are once, few, many and, for expanded clones, a class.

clone size | J gene | V gene | D gene | CDR3 protein | CDR3 DNA
. | TRBJ2-2 | TRBV3-1 | TRBD1 | CASSMDRVFPGELFF | TGTGCCAGCAGCATGGACAGGGTGTTCCCCGGGGAGCTGTTTTTT
. | TRBJ2-1 | TRBV10-3 | . | CASQDGYNEQFF | TGTGCCAGCCAAGACGGGTACAATGAGCAGTTCTTC
many | TRBJ1-2 | TRBV5-1 | TRBD1 | CASSSDRERNGYTF | TGCGCCAGCAGTTCGGACAGGGAAAGGAATGGCTACACCTTC
many | TRBJ2-1 | TRBV10-3 | . | CATGQSSYNEQFF | TGTGCCACCGGACAGAGCTCCTACAATGAGCAGTTCTTC
. | TRBJ2-3 | TRBV6-2/TRBV6-3 | . | CASSWSRGSTDTQYF | TGTGCCAGCAGTTGGTCCCGGGGAAGCACAGATACGCAGTATTTT
once | TRBJ2-1 | TRBV20-1 | . | CSAREGQGLRYNEQFF | TGCAGTGCTAGAGAGGGGCAGGGTTTAAGGTACAATGAGCAGTTCTTC
. | TRBJ1-1 | TRBV11-1 | . | CASSFQTELSRGTEAFF | TGTGCCAGCAGCTTTCAGACAGAACTATCTAGAGGAACTGAAGCTTTCTTT
. | TRBJ2-2 | TRBV5-1 | TRBD1 | CASSFGTVLGTGELFF | TGCGCCAGCAGCTTCGGGACAGTTCTCGGGACCGGGGAGCTGTTTTTT
few | TRBJ2-6 | TRBV14 | . | CASSQDGGARVLTF | TGTGCCAGCAGCCAAGATGGTGGGGCGCGCGTCCTGACTTTC
many | TRBJ2-1 | TRBV10-3 | . | CAITETPDSYNEQFF | TGTGCCATCACCGAGACCCCGGACAGTTACAATGAGCAGTTCTTC
few | TRBJ2-1 | TRBV12-3/TRBV12-4 | TRBD2 | CASKWEAGGDYNEQFF | TGTGCCAGCAAATGGGAAGCGGGGGGAGATTACAATGAGCAGTTCTTC
few | TRBJ2-1 | TRBV5-1 | . | CASSSTGEPYNEQFF | TGCGCCAGCAGCTCTACGGGAGAACCCTACAATGAGCAGTTCTTC
. | TRBJ2-7 | TRBV28 | . | CASSSGNRLPYEQYF | TGTGCCAGCAGTTCGGGCAATCGGCTCCCCTACGAGCAGTACTTC
many | TRBJ2-2 | TRBV6-4 | . | CASSLNPGGNGGELFF | TGTGCCAGCAGTTTGAATCCAGGGGGGAACGGCGGGGAGCTGTTTTTT
. | TRBJ2-6 | TRBV28 | . | CASSLGLGAGANVLTF | TGTGCCAGCAGTTTAGGATTGGGGGCTGGGGCCAACGTCCTGACTTTC
. | TRBJ2-7 | TRBV5-1 | TRBD2 | CASRQGLAGAYEQYF | TGCGCCAGCAGACAGGGACTAGCGGGAGCCTACGAGCAGTACTTC
many | TRBJ2-1 | TRBV29-1 | TRBD2 | CSVDTGGMDEQFF | TGCAGCGTTGATACGGGAGGTATGGATGAGCAGTTCTTC
. | TRBJ2-7 | TRBV12-3/TRBV12-4 | . | CASSRVVGSYEQYF | TGTGCCAGCAGCAGGGTAGTTGGTTCCTACGAGCAGTACTTC
. | TRBJ2-4 | TRBV7-2 | . | CASSLAEGKNIQYF | TGTGCCAGCAGCTTAGCTGAGGGAAAAAACATTCAGTACTTC
few | TRBJ2-1 | TRBV3-1 | . | CASSQDSRGQFF | TGTGCCAGCAGCCAAGATTCCAGGGGGCAGTTCTTC
. | TRBJ2-7 | TRBV5-1 | . | CASSLEGTISYEQYF | TGCGCCAGCAGCTTGGAGGGGACCATCTCCTACGAGCAGTACTTC
. | TRBJ2-1 | TRBV12-3/TRBV12-4 | TRBD1 | CASRSTGDRVYNEQFF | TGTGCCAGCAGATCGACAGGGGATAGGGTCTACAATGAGCAGTTCTTC
. | TRBJ2-2 | TRBV11-2 | TRBD2 | CASRLAGGPTGELFF | TGTGCCAGCAGGCTAGCGGGGGGCCCCACCGGGGAGCTGTTTTTT
few | TRBJ2-5 | TRBV5-6 | . | CASSSMGRVRETQYF | TGTGCCAGCAGCTCGATGGGCAGGGTGAGAGAGACCCAGTACTTC
. | TRBJ2-7 | TRBV24-1 | . | CATSAGHPSYEQYF | TGTGCCACCAGCGCGGGACACCCTTCCTACGAGCAGTACTTC
. | TRBJ2-7 | TRBV12-3/TRBV12-4 | TRBD2 | CASSFGGLASEQYF | TGTGCCAGCAGTTTTGGAGGACTAGCGTCCGAGCAGTACTTC
. | TRBJ2-7 | TRBV27 | TRBD1 | CASSLSWDRVHEQYF | TGTGCCAGCAGTTTATCTTGGGACAGGGTCCACGAGCAGTACTTC
. | TRBJ2-1 | TRBV12-3/TRBV12-4 | . | CASRGVDLSYNEQFF | TGTGCCAGCCGAGGGGTGGACCTCTCCTACAATGAGCAGTTCTTC
. | TRBJ2-5 | TRBV10-1 | TRBD1 | CASSESGQGTKIQYF | TGCGCCAGCAGTGAGTCGGGACAGGGGACCAAAATCCAGTACTTC
few | TRBJ2-1 | TRBV4-1 | . | CASSQDQTGPSHEQFF | TGCGCCAGCAGCCAAGATCAAACAGGTCCGTCCCATGAGCAGTTCTTC
. | TRBJ2-5 | TRBV29-1 | TRBD2 | CSVLAGGVLAQYF | TGCAGCGTTTTGGCTGGGGGGGTATTGGCCCAGTACTTC
many | TRBJ2-2 | TRBV7-9 | TRBD1 | CASRTGQGDTGELFF | TGTGCCAGCAGAACCGGACAGGGAGACACCGGGGAGCTGTTTTTT
few | TRBJ2-5 | TRBV20-1 | . | CSARPIPGTEKETQYF | TGCAGTGCTAGACCCATCCCGGGGACGGAAAAAGAGACCCAGTACTTC
few | TRBJ1-1 | TRBV7-9 | . | CASSSWRGGLEAFF | TGTGCCAGCAGCTCGTGGAGAGGGGGACTTGAAGCTTTCTTT
. | TRBJ2-7 | TRBV27 | . | CASSSGTRSYEQYF | TGTGCCAGCAGTTCCGGAACGCGCTCCTACGAGCAGTACTTC
few | TRBJ2-3 | TRBV28 | . | CASSLIWGDTDTQYF | TGTGCCAGCAGTTTAATCTGGGGGGATACAGATACGCAGTATTTT
. | TRBJ1-4 | TRBV10-3 | . | CAISESPKGEKLFF | TGTGCCATCAGTGAGTCTCCGAAAGGGGAAAAACTGTTTTTT
. | TRBJ1-5 | TRBV5-5 | . | CASSLEAGYSNQPQHF | TGTGCCAGCAGCTTGGAAGCGGGGTATAGCAATCAGCCCCAGCATTTT
few | TRBJ2-3 | TRBV2 | . | CASNSGGPTDTQYF | TGTGCCAGTAATAGCGGAGGGCCCACAGATACGCAGTATTTT
few | TRBJ2-2 | TRBV5-1 | . | CASSLDGRSNTGELFF | TGCGCCAGCAGCTTGGATGGCAGGTCGAACACCGGGGAGCTGTTTTTT
. | TRBJ2-3 | TRBV10-3 | TRBD2 | CAISPSGVTVTDTQYF | TGTGCCATCAGCCCTAGCGGGGTGACGGTGACAGATACGCAGTATTTT